The 6 T cell receptor beta chains reported below all come from one sample, sequenced in a study of human T cells and chemical hapten exposure. Time point noted: pre-sensitization, week 0. Treatment denoted: therapeutic diphenylcyclopropenone sensitization with weekly scalp DPC. A single record per CDR3 protein comes from TCRdb applying MiXCR to the RACE reads. The sample consists of some 400,000 distinct CDR3 sequences, roughly 5% of them appearing once. Material: whole blood, obtained in connection with sensitization to the hapten diphenylcyclopropenone (DPC). The receptors here all came from a woman aged 50 to 65 with alopecia areata. Some clones in this sample may be carry-over from other donors' samples.

This clonotype was picked up many times. The rearrangement uses TRBV15 and TRBJ2-3; D might be TRBD1 or TRBD2, each matching 5 bases. Deletions cut 0 bases from V and 0 bases from J, with 10 bases between. CDR1 LNHNV and CDR2 YYDKDF come from the germline V gene (reference sequence). This CDR3 is built from 16 residues. For the CDR3, the DNA is TGTGCCACCAGCAGAGACGGGGCAGGGAGCACAGATACGCAGTATTTT. It specifies CATSRDGAGSTDTQYF.

This clonotype was counted a few times. The chain links TRBV5-5 to TRBJ1-5; D remains ambiguous. CDR1 and CDR2 from the germline V gene are SGHKS and YYEKEE (reference sequence). The CDR3 has 15 residues. V shed 1 base and J shed 5 bases, with 13 bases lying between them. The CDR3 reads CASSLFTRDDQPQHF. The CDR3 region has the DNA TGTGCCAGCAGCTTGTTTACAAGGGATGATCAGCCCCAGCATTTT.

This clonotype was seen repeatedly, ten times or more. This chain links TRBV6-5 with TRBJ2-7, with D perhaps TRBD1 (5 bases). The CDR3 is 17 residues long. Germline lookup yields CDR1 MNHEY and CDR2 SVGAGI. V dropped 0 bases and J dropped 5 bases, with 20 bases sitting between them. The CDR3 reads CASSYSGLQDGRNEQYF. The DNA of the CDR3 is TGTGCCAGCAGTTACTCAGGTTTACAGGACGGTAGGAACGAGCAGTACTTC.

The chain recombines TRBV12-5 with TRBJ1-1; TRBD1 matches 8 bases. The V gene's germline CDR1 is LGHNT and CDR2 FRNRAP. After removal of 6 bases from V and 4 bases from J, the junction contained 7 bases not matched to a gene. The CDR3 runs 14 residues. For the CDR3, the DNA is TGTGCTAGTGGGAACAGGGGGTTTGGCACTGAAGCTTTCTTT. This encodes CASGNRGFGTEAFF.

This clonotype was found many times. The V gene is TRBV4-1, the J gene TRBJ1-6; D call uncertain. V was cut by 1 base and J by 6 bases, with 10 bases left in between. Germline CDR1 is MGHRA and CDR2 is YSYEKL. The CDR3 extends over 15 amino acids. This chain's CDR3 is CASSQALGTNSPLHF. The CDR3 nucleotides read TGCGCCAGCAGCCAAGCTCTGGGTACTAATTCACCCCTCCACTTT.

This clonotype was found a few times. The chain has TRBV11-1 and TRBJ2-3, with D possibly being TRBD2 (6 bases). The CDR3 is 15 amino acids. V lost 6 bases to trimming and J lost 5 bases, with 18 bases between them. Germline loops: CDR1 SGHAT, CDR2 FQDESV (reference sequence). The CDR3 is CASSFETGVEDTQYF. CDR3 nucleotide sequence: TGTGCCAGCAGTTTCGAGACGGGGGTGGAAGATACGCAGTATTTT.